The next 27 T cell receptor beta chains were all read from a single sample in a study of cytomegalovirus exposure and HLA in healthy donors. The assay was immunoSEQ multiplex PCR, and TCRdb's table has in-frame clones only and misses some. Of about 56,000 clones detected, about 92% appear once; the ten largest clones hold 1.1%. The sample comprised PBMCs. Every receptor here comes from a man aged 18 to 29 in good health and CMV-seronegative.

The chain combines TRBV5-4 with TRBJ2-7, with D possibly matching TRBD2 (5 bases). V was cut by 5 bases and J by 5 bases, with 20 bases left in between. The CDR3 extends over 15 amino acids. From germline, CDR1 is SGHNT and CDR2 YYREEE (reference sequence). This CDR3 is CASSMEERSVDEQYF. CDR3 in DNA: TGTGCCAGCAGTATGGAGGAGCGGAGTGTCGACGAGCAGTACTTC.

The chain employs TRBV6-5 and TRBJ2-5; 8 nucleotides line up with TRBD2. Trimming at V came to 0 bases and at J to 7 bases, leaving 10 bases not matched to a gene. Germline V gene lookup returns CDR1 MNHEY and CDR2 SVGAGI. CDR3 length: 16 residues. CDR3 sequence reads: CASSYSGSGGGGTQYF. Here the CDR3 DNA reads TGTGCCAGCAGTTACTCGGGGAGCGGGGGAGGGGGGACCCAGTACTTC.

This chain links TRBV6-5 with TRBJ2-3, with 7 bases lining up with TRBD2. The CDR3 contains 15 residues. Germline V gene sequence: CDR1 MNHEY, CDR2 SVGAGI. The J segment lost 1 base and the V segment lost 4 bases, leaving 5 bases of the junction unmatched. CDR3 sequence reads: CASSSWTRGTDTQYF. CDR3 nucleotides: TGTGCCAGCAGTTCATGGACTAGGGGCACAGATACGCAGTATTTT.

The chain has TRBV15 and TRBJ1-5, with TRBD1 matching over 7 bases. This CDR3 contains 13 residues. CDR1 and CDR2 from the germline V gene are LNHNV and YYDKDF (reference sequence). Trimming cost V 8 bases and J 4 bases; bases outside gene matches: 5. The CDR3 DNA reads as TGTGCCACCGCGGGACAGAAGAATCAGCCCCAGCATTTT. It encodes CATAGQKNQPQHF.

The chain employs TRBV6-5 and TRBJ2-2; 8 nucleotides match TRBD1. The CDR3 is 14 residues long. Germline assignment: CDR1 MNHEY and CDR2 SVGAGI. V lost 7 bases, J lost 1 base, and 2 bases stayed unmatched. In DNA, the CDR3 is TGTGCCAGCAACAGGGGGTTGAACACCGGGGAGCTGTTTTTT. Translation: CASNRGLNTGELFF.

The chain has TRBV7-3 and TRBJ2-1; TRBD1 is a possible D gene (6 bases). Trimming took off 1 base at V and 8 bases at J, with 15 bases between the two ends. CDR1 and CDR2 from the germline V gene are SGHTA and FQGTGA. The CDR3 contains 15 residues. CDR3 DNA sequence: TGTGCCAGCAGCTTAAGCCCCAGGGGTCTGGATGAGCAGTTCTTC. Residues: CASSLSPRGLDEQFF.

The chain joins TRBV7-9 to TRBJ2-5; 11 bases fit TRBD2. The V gene end was trimmed by 8 bases and the J gene end by 2 bases; junction bases not matched to a gene: 7. Germline CDR1 reads SEHNR; CDR2 reads FQNEAQ (reference sequence). This CDR3 is built from 15 residues. Here the CDR3 DNA reads TGTGCCAGCTTAACTAGCGGGAGTATTCAAGAGACCCAGTACTTC. Its translation is CASLTSGSIQETQYF.

The chain carries TRBV5-1 and TRBJ2-7; TRBD2 matches 14 bases. The CDR3 has 16 residues. Germline CDR1 and CDR2: SGHRS and YFSETQ. J was trimmed by 5 bases and V by 5 bases; bases with no gene match: 9. In nucleotides, the CDR3 is TGCGCCAGCAGTTCCGGGACTAGCGGGAGTACGGACGAGCAGTACTTC. Translating gives CASSSGTSGSTDEQYF.

The rearrangement joins TRBV25-1 to TRBJ2-3, with 8 bases aligning to TRBD2. The CDR3 length is 17 residues. Germline CDR1 reads MGHDK; CDR2 reads SYGVNS. Germline trimming cut 3 bases from V and 4 bases from J; bases unmatched to any gene: 12. The CDR3, as DNA: TGTGCCAGCAGTGATGCGGGAAGGCTCGGGGGGGCAGATACGCAGTATTTT. The encoded protein is CASSDAGRLGGADTQYF.

V and J are TRBV4-1 and TRBJ2-7, with D possibly matching TRBD2 (5 bases). Per the germline V gene, CDR1 is MGHRA and CDR2 is YSYEKL. Trimming removed 3 bases at V and 3 bases at J, with 12 bases between. The CDR3 length is 14 residues. The CDR3, as DNA: TGCGCCAGCAGCCAGATAGGACTGATCTACGAGCAGTACTTC. The encoded protein is CASSQIGLIYEQYF.

The rearrangement joins TRBV13 to TRBJ2-1, with 8 bases matching TRBD2. Germline lookup yields CDR1 PRHDT and CDR2 FYEKMQ (reference sequence). The length of the CDR3 is 14 residues. V gave up 8 bases and J gave up 1 base; unmatched junction bases: 4. DNA of the CDR3: TGTGCCAGCGCGGGGGGCAGGTCCTACAATGAGCAGTTCTTC. This translates into CASAGGRSYNEQFF.

The rearrangement joins TRBV7-6 to TRBJ1-2; D not resolved. The CDR3 covers 15 residues. Germline V CDR1 and CDR2: SGHVS, FNYEAQ. The germline V and J ends were trimmed by 1 base and 3 bases, with 12 bases remaining between them. CDR3 region: CASSLGGGYDYGYTF. DNA of the CDR3: TGTGCCAGCAGCTTAGGGGGAGGTTATGACTATGGCTACACCTTC.

In the case of this clone: The conserved phenylalanine or tryptophan normally closing the CDR3 is absent here, so this likely arose from a read error. The DNA is omitted, as the CDR3 cannot be located on it reliably, and the CDR3 follows TCRdb's listing. The chain joins TRBV25-1 to TRBJ2-3; TRBD2 is the table's D call and was not checked against the DNA. The V gene's germline CDR1 is MGHDK and CDR2 SYGVNS. The CDR3 has 13 amino acids, counting both end residues. The CDR3 loop is CASSESASGPPNY.

V is TRBV11-1 and J is TRBJ2-1, with 9 bases lining up with TRBD2. The trim removed 5 bases at V and 5 bases at J, leaving 10 bases unmatched. The germline CDR1 and CDR2 sequences are SGHAT and FQDESV (reference sequence). The CDR3 contains 16 residues. The CDR3, as DNA: TGTGCCAGCAGCCTTAGCAGGCTAGCGGGGCACAATGAGCAGTTCTTC. It specifies CASSLSRLAGHNEQFF.

J is TRBJ2-2 and V is TRBV5-4; no clear D. V was shortened by 0 bases and J by 6 bases, with 12 bases between the two germline ends. The CDR3 contains 15 residues. The germline CDR1 and CDR2 sequences are SGHNT and YYREEE (reference sequence). The DNA for the CDR3 is TGTGCCAGCAGCTTGGGCCCGCTAGGTTCCGGGGAGCTGTTTTTT. Translation: CASSLGPLGSGELFF.

The chain recombines TRBV7-2 with TRBJ2-1, with D possibly matching TRBD1 (7 bases). Germline V lookup: CDR1 SGHTA, CDR2 FQGNSA. Trimming took off 3 bases at V and 9 bases at J, with 15 bases between the two ends. The CDR3 consists of 14 residues. Written as DNA, the CDR3 is TGTGCCAGCAGCTTCCGGGACTCAGGGGGTGAGCAGTTCTTC. Amino acid sequence: CASSFRDSGGEQFF.

The chain joins TRBV20-1 to TRBJ2-7; D may correspond to TRBD1 or TRBD2 (6 bases each). This CDR3 comprises 11 residues. CDR1 DFQATT and CDR2 SNEGSKA come from the germline V gene (reference sequence). Trimming cost V 6 bases and J 6 bases, with 12 bases left between them. CDR3: CSARLGGEQYF. CDR3 nucleotides: TGCAGTGCAAGACTAGGGGGCGAGCAGTACTTC.

The sample holds one count of this clone. This chain uses TRBV7-2 with TRBJ1-4; D gene ambiguous. The CDR3 is 15 amino acids. The germline gives CDR1 SGHTA, CDR2 FQGNSA. Trimming removed 5 bases from V and 3 bases from J, with 13 bases in between. The CDR3 reads CASSKTGVANEKLFF. CDR3 DNA: TGTGCCAGCAGCAAGACGGGAGTAGCTAATGAAAAACTGTTTTTT.

The chain uses TRBV18 and TRBJ1-1; the match to TRBD1 covers 7 bases. This CDR3 contains 14 residues. Germline V gene sequence: CDR1 KGHSH, CDR2 LQKENI. The V segment lost 1 base and the J segment 5 bases; nucleotides outside the gene matches: 4. CDR3 region: CASSPQGAGTEAFF. The CDR3 DNA sequence: TGTGCCAGCTCACCACAGGGGGCTGGGACTGAAGCTTTCTTT.

This rearrangement joins TRBV7-2 to TRBJ2-7, with 7 bases that match TRBD1. Germline V gene sequence: CDR1 SGHTA, CDR2 FQGNSA. V was clipped by 6 bases and J by 6 bases; unmatched bases: 8. The CDR3 loop spans 13 amino acids. The CDR3 DNA sequence: TGTGCCAGCAGTTCTCACAGGGGTGGCGAGCAGTACTTC. Residues: CASSSHRGGEQYF.

The gene calls are TRBV15 and TRBJ2-2; 11 bases are shared with TRBD2. Germline V lookup: CDR1 LNHNV, CDR2 YYDKDF (reference sequence). This CDR3 has 14 amino acids. V gave up 3 bases and J gave up 9 bases; unmatched junction bases: 3. DNA for the CDR3: TGTGCCACCAGCAGCGGGACTAGCGGCAGGGAGCTGTTTTTT. Residues: CATSSGTSGRELFF.

The rearrangement links TRBV18 to TRBJ1-1, with D possibly being TRBD1 (6 bases). V was cut by 4 bases and J by 2 bases, with 11 bases left in between. Germline lookup yields CDR1 KGHSH and CDR2 LQKENI. The CDR3 length is 14 residues. For the CDR3, the DNA is TGTGCCAGCTCACAACAGGGTATCAACACTGAAGCTTTCTTT. It is translated as CASSQQGINTEAFF.

V gene TRBV9 combines with J gene TRBJ2-1; D remains unclear. Deletions cut 6 bases from V and 0 bases from J, with 13 bases between. Germline-derived CDR1 and CDR2 are SGDLS and YYNGEE. The CDR3 consists of 15 residues. The CDR3, as DNA: TGTGCCAGCAACGACTCCCCTAGCTCCTACAATGAGCAGTTCTTC. It yields the protein CASNDSPSSYNEQFF. The full variable domain, its missing parts supplied by reference TRBV9 and TRBJ2-1, is DSGVTQTPKHLITATGQRVTLRCSPRSGDLSVYWYQQSLDQGLQFLIQYYNGEERAKGNILERFSAQQFPDLHSELNLSSLELGDSALYFCASNDSPSSYNEQFFGPGTRLTVL.

This chain uses TRBV28 with TRBJ2-5; a possible D gene is TRBD2 (6 bases). The CDR3 consists of 16 residues. Trimming stripped 6 bases from V and 0 bases from J, with 17 bases between. CDR1 is MDHEN and CDR2 is SYDVKM in the germline V gene. The CDR3: CASSPVVAGNQETQYF. DNA of the CDR3: TGTGCCAGCAGCCCGGTGGTGGCGGGAAACCAAGAGACCCAGTACTTC.

The genes are TRBV9 and TRBJ1-3; 7 positions agree with TRBD1. V lost 7 bases, J lost 0 bases, and 10 bases stayed unmatched. Germline-derived CDR1 and CDR2 are SGDLS and YYNGEE. The CDR3 runs 16 residues. For the CDR3, the DNA is TGTGCCAGCTCCCAGGGGGACAGTGACTCTGGAAACACCATATATTTT. It yields the protein CASSQGDSDSGNTIYF.

This chain joins TRBV4-3 and TRBJ2-2; D possibly corresponds to TRBD2 (6 bases). Germline CDR1 is LGHNA and CDR2 is YSLEER. The CDR3 is made up of 13 amino acids. The ends were cut back, 3 bases at V and 8 bases at J, with 10 bases in the middle. CDR3: CASSHGTLGELFF. The CDR3 bases are TGCGCCAGCAGCCACGGGACTCTTGGGGAGCTGTTTTTT.

The chain couples TRBV9 to TRBJ2-5; 8 positions agree with TRBD2. V was pared by 7 bases and J by 4 bases, with 6 bases of the junction left unmatched. Germline values: CDR1 SGDLS, CDR2 YYNGEE. This CDR3 has 13 amino acids. The CDR3 loop reads CASGRGGGETQYF. CDR3 sequence (DNA): TGTGCCAGCGGACGGGGGGGTGGAGAGACCCAGTACTTC.